Below, 3 T cell receptor beta chains from the same sample are listed, as sequenced in a study of Tregs in tolerant kidney transplant recipients. The table came from immunoSEQ multiplex PCR; TCRdb's copy has only in-frame clones and leaves some out. Altogether approximately 8,600 clones are present, 40% to 50% being singletons, with the ten largest covering 5% to 6%. No antigen has been assigned to these receptors. Sequencing used CD4+ T cells from blood cultured with allogeneic cells. These receptors came from a human donor in good health.

The chain links TRBV9 to TRBJ2-3; D may correspond to TRBD1 or TRBD2 (6 bases each). Trimming stripped 4 bases from V and 8 bases from J, with 23 bases between. CDR3 size: 16 residues. Germline CDR1 SGDLS, CDR2 YYNGEE. The CDR3: CASSQYGGPTTGTQYF. The CDR3 DNA reads TGTGCCAGCAGCCAATATGGGGGGCCTACAACGGGTACGCAGTATTTT.

The rearrangement links TRBV4-3 to TRBJ2-5; D is possibly TRBD2 (5 bases). The CDR3 is made up of 13 amino acids. V lost 3 bases to trimming and J lost 1 base, with 6 bases between them. Germline CDR1 is LGHNA and CDR2 is YSLEER. CDR3 in DNA: TGCGCCAGCAGCCAGGACTTCCAAGAGACCCAGTACTTC. This encodes CASSQDFQETQYF.

The chain links TRBV7-3 to TRBJ1-5; D might be TRBD1 (6 bases). V lost 5 bases and J 2 bases, leaving 10 bases between the germline ends. This CDR3 is 14 amino acids long. CDR1 SGHTA and CDR2 FQGTGA come from the germline V gene. DNA of the CDR3: TGTGCCAGCAGCCCCAGGGGAGGCAATCAGCCCCAGCATTTT. It translates to CASSPRGGNQPQHF.